This T cell receptor beta chain was recovered during a study of T cells in Graves' hyperthyroidism and ophthalmopathy (dated by TCRdb to between 2019 and 2020). In terms of the full investigation: Peripheral blood was collected at initial diagnosis, before any treatment. TCR V-J signatures able to tell the groups apart were searched for in a discovery cohort of 95 to 100 patients, of whom more than 40 had Graves' ophthalmopathy and around 57 had stable Graves' hyperthyroidism. Prospective prediction of ophthalmopathy was tested in an independent validation cohort consisting of roughly 19 hyperthyroidism patients and about 17 patients who later progressed to ophthalmopathy. The 100 or so discovery patients were divided at random into training and test sets in a 7:3 ratio. In addition, the study compared T-cell repertoires in thyroid tissue and in blood from several Graves' hyperthyroidism patients. After blood sampling, hyperthyroidism patients were treated with methimazole at a starting dose of 30 mg daily, and ophthalmopathy patients were treated with high-dose intravenous methylprednisolone. TCR Vbeta CDR3 sequencing of 135 peripheral blood samples (over 40 ophthalmopathy, around 80 hyperthyroidism and approximately 17 progressor patients) is reported in the paper.

Broad study findings and their caveats: No statistical method was used to fix the sample size in advance, and group allocation was not hidden from the investigators. Most expanded thyroid clonotypes (frequency above 0.001) were also found in blood, which suggests that blood repertoires may mirror thyroid immune responses. During validation, the model predicted progression to ophthalmopathy a median of about 6.3 months ahead of onset, with almost 71% sensitivity and 72% to 85% specificity. A model built on a 13 V-J signature distinguished ophthalmopathy from stable hyperthyroidism, reaching roughly 88% sensitivity and under 84% specificity in cross-validation and 80%/75% in testing.

This clonotype was seen more than once but under ten times. The target of this receptor is not known. There are no base qualities to consult, and no much larger clone falls within one base. Amplification of TCR beta CDR3 regions was carried out from RNA transcripts. The first round of RT-PCR for the TCR CDR3 was performed with the HTBI primer set and the Qiagen OneStep RT-PCR kit. Libraries were constructed in a second round of multiplex PCR, after which size selection and purification were performed. The libraries were sequenced on an Illumina HiSeq2000 using paired-end 100 bp reads. Under the source paper's analysis protocol: SOAPnuke was used to process the raw data, with reads discarded if the reads contained adapters or uncalled bases, had a mean Phred below 15, or lacked an exact constant-primer or identifier match. High-quality paired reads were merged with COPE v1.2.5, and unique nucleotide sequences were defined as clonotypes. MiTCR v1.1 was used to align clonotypes to the IMGT TRBV, TRBD and TRBJ reference segments. The analysis included only V-J combinations with a frequency above 0.0001, which together covered 99% to 99.2% of the repertoires. A TCS score was defined as the ratio between F50 (clonal expansion) and ExV (chaos), using BLOSUM62-based TCRdist between CDR3 peptides within each V-J. Welch's t-statistics and random forest reduced just over 500 V-J features to 13, which were used in a naive Bayes classifier (R e1071). TCRdb cleaned the public reads at Q25 with fastp, built clones with MiXCR and kept in-frame beta chains. When rows share a CDR3 protein, they turn into one entry using the most common DNA and genes. The V and J calls, along with clone size, are taken from TCRdb and not from the paper's own processing. The sample includes hundreds of thousands of distinct CDR3 sequences, with about 14% observed a single time. In total, the top ten clones hold 25% to 30% of the sample.

Its CDR3 holds 14 amino acids, cysteine through phenylalanine. The kept DNA is CDR3 alone, 42 bases in frame from the first base. Trimming takes 4 bases from V and 5 bases from J, and the germline ends sit 15 bases apart. Taken from the germline V gene, the CDR1 and CDR2 loops are SGHRS and YFSETQ. In the ophthalmopathy patients, disease was moderately to severely active, with a Clinical Activity Score of 3 or more, a NOSPECS grade of 4 or more, and a duration of less than 3 months. Exclusion was applied to patients with uncontrolled infections, other autoimmune diseases, pregnancy or lactation. Clinical symptoms, serum thyroxine and TRAb, thyroid ultrasound, and orbital computed tomography formed the basis for the diagnoses. Ficoll-Paque density gradient centrifugation was used to isolate PBMCs from under 11 ml of fresh peripheral blood. Total RNA was extracted with Trizol reagent, and quality was checked on an Agilent 2100 Bioanalyzer.

The TCR was taken from a man aged 45 to 65 with Graves' ophthalmopathy. Here the chain combines TRBV5-1 and TRBJ2-5; the D gene is perhaps TRBD1, on 7 matching bases. The source material was blood. The CDR3 loop reads CASSEQGRRETQYF. The nucleotide sequence reads as follows: TGCGCCAGCAGCGAACAGGGGAGGAGGGAGACCCAGTACTTC.